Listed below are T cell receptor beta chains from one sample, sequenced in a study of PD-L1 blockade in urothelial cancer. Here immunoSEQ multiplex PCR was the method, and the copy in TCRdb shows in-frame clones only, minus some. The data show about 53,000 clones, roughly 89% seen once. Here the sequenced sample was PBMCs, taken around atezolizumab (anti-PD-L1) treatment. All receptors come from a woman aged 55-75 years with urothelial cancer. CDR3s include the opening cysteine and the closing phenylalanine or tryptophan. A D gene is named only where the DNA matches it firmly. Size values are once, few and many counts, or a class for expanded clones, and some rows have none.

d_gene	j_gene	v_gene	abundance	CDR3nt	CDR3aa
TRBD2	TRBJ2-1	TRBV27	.	TGTGCCAGCAGTTCTTTGGGACTAGCCCTGGCGGGGCAGTTCTTC	CASSSLGLALAGQFF
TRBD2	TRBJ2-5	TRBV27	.	TGTGCCAGCAGACCCGCGGGGGGTCGGCAAGAGACCCAGTACTTC	CASRPAGGRQETQYF
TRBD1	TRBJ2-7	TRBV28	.	TGTGCCAGCAGGAAACAGGGGCCCGAGCAGTACTTC	CASRKQGPEQYF
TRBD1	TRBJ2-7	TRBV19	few	TGTGCCAGTAGTAAGGGACAGGTTGGGAGCTCCTACGAGCAGTACTTC	CASSKGQVGSSYEQYF
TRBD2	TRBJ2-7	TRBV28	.	TGTGCCAGCAGTCGTACCCCGGCTAGCGGATACTACGAGCAGTACTTC	CASSRTPASGYYEQYF
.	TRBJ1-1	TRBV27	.	TGTGCCAGCAGTCCCGAGACAGGCACCACTGAAGCTTTCTTT	CASSPETGTTEAFF
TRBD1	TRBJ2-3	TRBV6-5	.	TGTGCCAGCAGGGATCGAGGGACAGCCACAGATACGCAGTATTTT	CASRDRGTATDTQYF
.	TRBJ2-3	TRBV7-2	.	TGTGCCAGCAGTTCTCGACAGAGCACAGATACGCAGTATTTT	CASSSRQSTDTQYF
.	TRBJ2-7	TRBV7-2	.	TGTGCCAGCAGCTCTGGACTTGAGCAGTACTTC	CASSSGLEQYF
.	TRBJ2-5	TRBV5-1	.	TGCGCCAGCAGCTTGGCCAGGCTCCAAGAGACCCAGTACTTC	CASSLARLQETQYF
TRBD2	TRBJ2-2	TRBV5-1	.	TGCGCCAGCAGCTTGTTTGGGACTAGCAACACCGGGGAGCTGTTTTTT	CASSLFGTSNTGELFF
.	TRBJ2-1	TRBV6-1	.	TGTGCCAGCGGGGAGTACAATGAGCAGTTCTTC	CASGEYNEQFF
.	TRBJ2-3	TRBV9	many	TGTGCCAGCAGCGAGGGGGGGGATACGCAGTATTTT	CASSEGGDTQYF
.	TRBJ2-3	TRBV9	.	TGTGCCAGCGAGGGGGACACAGATACGCAGTATTTT	CASEGDTDTQYF
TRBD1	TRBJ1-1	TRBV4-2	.	TGTGCCAGCAGCCAAGAAGCCGGGACAGAGTGGGACACTGAAGCTTTCTTT	CASSQEAGTEWDTEAFF
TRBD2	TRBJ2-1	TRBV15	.	TGTGCCACGGGCGGGGGTAGCTCCTACAATGAGCAGTTCTTC	CATGGGSSYNEQFF
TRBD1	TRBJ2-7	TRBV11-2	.	TGTGCCAGCAGCTCACGGACAGGGGAAGTCTACGAGCAGTACTTC	CASSSRTGEVYEQYF
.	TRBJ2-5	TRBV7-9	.	TGTGCCAGCAGCCGGTTCGAGACCCAGTACTTC	CASSRFETQYF
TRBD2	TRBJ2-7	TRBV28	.	TGTGCCAGCAGTTCACCGACTAGCGGGAGGGCGGACGGGTACTTC	CASSSPTSGRADGYF
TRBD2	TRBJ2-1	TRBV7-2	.	TGTGCCAGCAGCTTAGCAGGAAGGCTAGCGGGGGGCAATGAGCAGTTCTTC	CASSLAGRLAGGNEQFF
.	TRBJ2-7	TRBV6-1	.	TGTGCCGGATCAGCGGGACAACCAACCTACGAGCAGTACTTC	CAGSAGQPTYEQYF
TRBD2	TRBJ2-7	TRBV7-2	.	TGTGCCAGCAGCTTAGGCGGGGGGAAAAAGACCTACGAGCAGTACTTC	CASSLGGGKKTYEQYF
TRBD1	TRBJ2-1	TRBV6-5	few	TGTGCCAGCAGCCCCGGGACAGGGTACAATGAGCAGTTCTTC	CASSPGTGYNEQFF
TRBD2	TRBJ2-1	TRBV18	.	TGTGCCAGCTCACCCGGACTAGCCCGCTCCTACAATGAGCAGTTCTTC	CASSPGLARSYNEQFF
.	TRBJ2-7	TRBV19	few	TGTGCCAGTAGGGCGGCTAGCTCCTACCCCTACGAGCAGTACTTC	CASRAASSYPYEQYF
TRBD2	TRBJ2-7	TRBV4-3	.	TGCGCCAGCAGCCAAGATCAGGTCGCTAGCGGTTCCTCCTACGAGCAGTACTTC	CASSQDQVASGSSYEQYF
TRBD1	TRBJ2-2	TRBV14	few	TGTGCCACCCGGAGAACAGGGGGCGATGCCGGGGAGCTGTTTTTT	CATRRTGGDAGELFF
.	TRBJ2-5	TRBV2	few	TGTGCCAGCAGTAAGGACACCCGAGAGACCCAGTACTTC	CASSKDTRETQYF
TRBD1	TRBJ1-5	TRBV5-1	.	TGCGCCAGCAGCTTGGGGACAGGGGGGGACAATCAGCCCCAGCATTTT	CASSLGTGGDNQPQHF
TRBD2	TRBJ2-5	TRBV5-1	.	TGCGCCAGCAGCCTCGGACTAGCGGGAGAGGCGCACGAGACCCAGTACTTC	CASSLGLAGEAHETQYF
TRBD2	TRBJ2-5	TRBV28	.	TGTGCCAGCAGTCCCCGGGCGGGAGGGCGGGAGACCCAGTACTTC	CASSPRAGGRETQYF
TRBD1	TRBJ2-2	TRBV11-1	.	TGTGCCAGCAGCTTACCTCGACAGGGGTACGGGGAGCTGTTTTTT	CASSLPRQGYGELFF
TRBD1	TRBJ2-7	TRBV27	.	TGTGCCAGCAGTTCAGGGACAGGGGTCTCCTACGAGCAGTACTTC	CASSSGTGVSYEQYF
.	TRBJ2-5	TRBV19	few	TGTGCCAGTAGTCCTCAAGGGGCGATTCAAGAGACCCAGTACTTC	CASSPQGAIQETQYF
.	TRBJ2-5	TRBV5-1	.	TGCGCCAGCAGCTTGGGAGACACCCGGGGAGGAGAGACCCAGTACTTC	CASSLGDTRGGETQYF
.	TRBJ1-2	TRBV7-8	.	TGTGCCAGCAGCTTATCTCGGGGGAGCGGCGGCTACACCTTC	CASSLSRGSGGYTF
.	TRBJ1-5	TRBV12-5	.	TGTGCTAGGGACGGGGGGGATGGGGGGCCACACAATCAGCCCCAGCATTTT	CARDGGDGGPHNQPQHF
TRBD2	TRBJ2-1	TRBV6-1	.	TGTGCCAGCAGTGAAGAGGTAGCGGGGTACTACAATGAGCAGTTCTTC	CASSEEVAGYYNEQFF
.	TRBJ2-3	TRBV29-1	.	TGCAGCGTCCTACTGACAGCCCTCTTCACAGATACGCAGTATTTT	CSVLLTALFTDTQYF
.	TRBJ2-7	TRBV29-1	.	TGCAGCGTCGGAGCTCGACGCGGAACCTACGAGCAGTACTTC	CSVGARRGTYEQYF
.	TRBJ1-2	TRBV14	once	TGTGCCAGCAGCCACGGGACTGTCCCCTTGAGCTATGGCTACACCTTC	CASSHGTVPLSYGYTF
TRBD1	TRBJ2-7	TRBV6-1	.	TGTGCCAGCAGTGAAGGGACAGGGAGTATCTACGAGCAGTACTTC	CASSEGTGSIYEQYF
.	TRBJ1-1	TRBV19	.	TGTGCCAGTAGTATTGGGTCCGGTACGGGCACTGAAGCTTTCTTT	CASSIGSGTGTEAFF
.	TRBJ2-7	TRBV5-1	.	TGCGCCAGCAGCTTGGGGGACATATCCTACGAGCAGTACTTC	CASSLGDISYEQYF
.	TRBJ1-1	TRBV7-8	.	TGTGCCAGCAGCTTAGCTTCTATAGCGGATCCTGAAGCTTTCTTT	CASSLASIADPEAFF
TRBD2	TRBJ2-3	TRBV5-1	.	TGCGCCAGCAGCTTGGCAACACTAGCGGGGCCACGCACAGATACGCAGTATTTT	CASSLATLAGPRTDTQYF
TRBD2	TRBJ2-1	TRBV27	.	TGTGCCAGCAGTTTACGGGGGCTAAGCGGGAGGGCCGTAAATGAGCAGTTCTTC	CASSLRGLSGRAVNEQFF
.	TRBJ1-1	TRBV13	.	TGTGCCAGCAGCTTCAGGGGACACCAGAACACTGAAGCTTTCTTT	CASSFRGHQNTEAFF
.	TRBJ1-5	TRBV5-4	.	TGTGCCAGCAGCTTGGCAGGGAGCAATCAGCCCCAGCATTTT	CASSLAGSNQPQHF
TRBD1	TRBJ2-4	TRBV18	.	TGTGCCAGCTCACCCCTGACAGGGGGCGCAACCAAAAACATTCAGTACTTC	CASSPLTGGATKNIQYF
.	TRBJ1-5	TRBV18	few	TGTGCCAGCTCACCAGGGACAAAGTTGTCACCTAGCAATCAGCCCCAGCATTTT	CASSPGTKLSPSNQPQHF
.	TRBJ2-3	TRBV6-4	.	TGTGCCAGCAGCGATACGGGACTTCCCACAGATACGCAGTATTTT	CASSDTGLPTDTQYF
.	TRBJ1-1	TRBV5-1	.	TGCGCCAGCAGGAATATGGAGGGGCGGATGAACACTGAAGCTTTCTTT	CASRNMEGRMNTEAFF
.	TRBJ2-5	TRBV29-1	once	TGCAGCGTCAGCCCTGGGACAACAGAGACCCAGTACTTC	CSVSPGTTETQYF
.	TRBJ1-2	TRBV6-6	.	TGTGCCAGCAGCCACGGCGGCGGCAACTATGGCTACACCTTC	CASSHGGGNYGYTF
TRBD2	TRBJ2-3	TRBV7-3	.	TGTGCCAGCAGCTATCTAGCGGGGGAGAGCACAGATACGCAGTATTTT	CASSYLAGESTDTQYF
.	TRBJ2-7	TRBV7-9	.	TGTGCCAGCAGCCCCCCGAGCGGAGGGCCCGAGCAGTACTTC	CASSPPSGGPEQYF
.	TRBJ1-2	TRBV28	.	TGTGCCAGCAGTTCCCCGGGGGTGCTTGGATATGGCTACACCTTC	CASSSPGVLGYGYTF
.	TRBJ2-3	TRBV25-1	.	TGTGCCAGCAGTTTTTCGGCCGGGGCAGATACGCAGTATTTT	CASSFSAGADTQYF